This T cell receptor beta chain was identified in a study of blood T cell repertoires in COVID-19 (dated by TCRdb to 2018 to 2021). About the full investigation: Samples covering the acute and convalescent phases of COVID-19 were provided by collaborators in the United States, Italy and Spain. The material from the prospective study consisted of cDNA or gDNA derived from T cells, B-cell-depleted T cells, or PBMCs. The dataset comprised deeply sampled blood TCRbeta repertoires from subjects exposed to, actively infected with, or recovered from COVID-19. The repertoires were made available in a free public database intended to serve as a resource for research on the immune response to SARS-CoV-2. Samples came from the ongoing ImmuneRACE study (first 160 participants) plus 1,254 subjects from 6 global collaborators. Sample metadata almost always included a de-identified subject ID, COVID-19 status, age in years and sex. Where available, HLA class I and class II types were obtained from metadata supplied by the sample provider rather than from assay-based typing. The paper as a whole reports these results and caveats: The quantity of clinical and demographic metadata differed by source and by participant and was supplied without curation.

TCRbeta CDR3 regions were amplified from genomic DNA by means of the immunoSEQ Assay, a bias-controlled multiplex PCR. The source study handled its data this way. Nucleated cell counts per sample were estimated from amplification of reference gene primers within the assay. Sequence reads were collapsed and filtered to measure the absolute abundance of every unique TCRbeta CDR3 rearrangement. For each sample, productive Simpson clonality was calculated as the square root of Simpson's diversity index across productive rearrangements. TCRdb stores this immuneACCESS table with in-frame sequences only. Part of the clones is absent; in the studies checked, under half of the shortfall reflects unresolved V genes, and no reason is known for the rest. The V and J calls and clone size are taken from that table; D and trimming were inferred from the DNA. The sample table records fewer than 350,000 clones; around 86% of these occur just once. The ten largest account for around 3% of the sample.

Based on the germline V gene, the CDR1 and CDR2 sequences are SGHTA and FQGNSA. Here V drops 0 bases and J drops 0 bases, and the junction holds 9 bases not matched to any gene. Including the terminal cysteine and phenylalanine, the CDR3 comprises 18 residues. The only DNA kept is the CDR3, 54 bases in frame from the first base. Regarding this clone: No antigen is known for it. No base-level quality is on record; no much larger clone is a single base apart.

Each collaborating institution followed its own protocols to collect whole blood in K2EDTA tubes. For TCRbeta analysis, collaborators shipped samples in one of three forms: frozen whole blood, isolated PBMCs, or DNA extracted from either of those sample types. This receptor was obtained from an older woman with active or convalescent COVID-19. The V and J segments used are TRBV7-2 and TRBJ2-7, and 9 junctional nucleotides match TRBD1. The material sequenced was peripheral blood. The CDR3 is CASSLALSGTGSSYEQYF. The nucleotides read TGTGCCAGCAGCTTAGCGCTTTCAGGGACAGGGAGCTCCTACGAGCAGTACTTC.